The 21 T cell receptor beta chains given below trace back to one sample, sequenced in a study of T cells in Graves' hyperthyroidism and ophthalmopathy. Amplified TCR beta CDR3 regions derived from RNA transcripts. Using the HTBI primer set, a first-round RT-PCR was run on the TCR CDR3. TCRdb analysed the multiplex PCR reads with MiXCR anew, one entry per CDR3 protein. The sample carries over 500,000 distinct CDR3 sequences, 14% recorded once. Sequenced material: blood. All receptors come from a woman aged 40 to 50 with Graves' hyperthyroidism.

This clonotype was picked up many times. The chain employs TRBV18 and TRBJ1-1; a weak D match, TRBD1 (5 bases). The CDR3 consists of 14 residues. The germline V gene encodes CDR1 KGHSH and CDR2 LQKENI. The V and J ends lost 0 bases and 5 bases respectively, with 10 bases between them. This CDR3 is CASSPPGRDTEAFF. CDR3 in DNA: TGTGCCAGCTCACCACCTGGCAGGGATACTGAAGCTTTCTTT.

This chain joins TRBV12-3 or TRBV12-4 and TRBJ2-3; tentatively, D is TRBD2 (5 bases). The CDR3 is made up of 12 amino acids. V was pared by 3 bases and J by 6 bases, with 7 bases between. This CDR3 is CASSFTRDTQYF. The DNA for the CDR3 is TGTGCCAGCAGTTTTACTAGGGATACGCAGTATTTT.

This clonotype was observed at least ten times. The chain uses TRBV12-3 or TRBV12-4 and TRBJ2-5; 10 nucleotides match TRBD1. The CDR3 loop spans 15 amino acids. V gave up 5 bases and J gave up 5 bases; unmatched junction bases: 8. Here the CDR3 reads CASSPTGGASETQYF. The CDR3 DNA is TGTGCCAGCAGTCCGACAGGGGGCGCAAGCGAGACCCAGTACTTC.

This clonotype was counted at least ten times. The gene calls are TRBV3-1 and TRBJ2-1, with D tentatively TRBD2 (6 bases). CDR3 size: 17 residues. Trimming stripped 0 bases from V and 9 bases from J, with 21 bases between. The germline V gene encodes CDR1 LGHDT and CDR2 YNNKEL (reference sequence). CDR3 region: CASSQDLGRTMGGEQFF. The CDR3 DNA is TGTGCCAGCAGCCAAGATCTTGGGAGGACAATGGGGGGTGAGCAGTTCTTC.

This clonotype was counted ten times or more. This chain's CDR3 is CSALPGTPSYEQYF. In nucleotides, the CDR3 is TGCAGTGCTCTTCCCGGGACGCCTTCCTACGAGCAGTACTTC. This sequence joins TRBV20-1 and TRBJ2-7; D tentatively fits TRBD1 or TRBD2 (5 bases each). From germline, CDR1 is DFQATT and CDR2 SNEGSKA (reference sequence). V gave up 5 bases and J gave up 1 base, with 15 bases separating them. The CDR3 extends over 14 amino acids.

Many counts were recorded for this clonotype. The chain combines TRBV11-2 with TRBJ1-1; D is ambiguous. Trimming stripped 0 bases from V and 6 bases from J, with 8 bases between. The CDR3 runs 13 residues. Germline V gene lookup returns CDR1 SGHAT and CDR2 FQNNGV. CDR3 nucleotides: TGTGCCAGCAGCTTAGAATTCACAGCTGAAGCTTTCTTT. The encoded protein is CASSLEFTAEAFF.

This clonotype was recorded at least ten times. This sequence joins TRBV11-3 and TRBJ2-2; 8 bases match TRBD2. V trimming: 5 bases; J trimming: 5 bases; junction bases outside the gene matches: 13. Germline V gene lookup returns CDR1 SGHNT and CDR2 YENEEA. The CDR3 extends over 17 amino acids. Here the CDR3 reads CASSRTTGAGETGELFF. The DNA of the CDR3 is TGTGCCAGCAGCCGGACGACCGGAGCGGGAGAGACCGGGGAGCTGTTTTTT.

This clonotype was counted ten times or more. V is TRBV11-2 and J is TRBJ2-7; TRBD1 matches 7 bases. The V segment lost 0 bases and the J segment 3 bases; nucleotides outside the gene matches: 8. The CDR3 length is 16 residues. From germline, CDR1 is SGHAT and CDR2 FQNNGV. CDR3 nucleotides: TGTGCCAGCAGCTTAGACCTGGGACAGCCTCTCTACGAGCAGTACTTC. It specifies CASSLDLGQPLYEQYF.

In this sample, this clonotype turned up many times. The chain has TRBV5-1 and TRBJ1-1, with D uncertain. This CDR3 spans 14 amino acids. V was trimmed by 0 bases and J by 1 base, leaving 7 bases between them. Per germline, CDR1 SGHRS and CDR2 YFSETQ. The CDR3 protein is CASSLESRNTEAFF. CDR3 nucleotides: TGCGCCAGCAGCTTGGAATCTAGGAACACTGAAGCTTTCTTT.

This clonotype has a count of ten or more. The J gene is TRBJ2-7, the V gene TRBV11-2, with TRBD1 identical over 9 bases. There are 14 residues in the CDR3. V trimming: 1 base; J trimming: 2 bases; junction bases outside the gene matches: 0. CDR1 SGHAT and CDR2 FQNNGV come from the germline V gene. Here the CDR3 DNA reads TGTGCCAGCAGCTTAGGGGACAGGGCCTACGAGCAGTACTTC. Its translation: CASSLGDRAYEQYF.

In its sample, this clonotype was seen a few times. The chain uses TRBV29-1 and TRBJ2-2; 10 bases are shared with TRBD2. Germline trimming cut 6 bases from V and 3 bases from J; bases unmatched to any gene: 7. Germline loops: CDR1 SQVTM, CDR2 ANQGSEA. The CDR3 totals 15 residues. The CDR3 here is CSVVPSGSHTGELFF. The CDR3 DNA is TGCAGCGTCGTTCCTAGCGGGAGTCACACCGGGGAGCTGTTTTTT.

This clonotype was detected ten times or more. The chain combines TRBV20-1 with TRBJ1-1; maybe TRBD1 (6 bases). CDR1 is DFQATT and CDR2 is SNEGSKA in the germline V gene (reference sequence). This CDR3 comprises 15 residues. Trimming shortened V by 0 bases and J by 1 base, and 12 bases separated the two germline ends. The CDR3 bases are TGCAGTGCTAGAGACCCCAGGGGCGCGAACACTGAAGCTTTCTTT. Its protein product is CSARDPRGANTEAFF.

The chain employs TRBV28 and TRBJ2-7, with 9 bases that match TRBD1. Germline values: CDR1 MDHEN, CDR2 SYDVKM. V trimming: 5 bases; J trimming: 2 bases; junction bases outside the gene matches: 7. The CDR3 has 15 amino acids. CDR3 in DNA: TGTGCCAGCAGTCGACCGGGACAGGGCCCCTACGAGCAGTACTTC. The encoded protein is CASSRPGQGPYEQYF.

This clonotype has ten or more counts. At one end the junction does not follow the germline gene, possibly because of a read error. This sequence joins TRBV7-7 and TRBJ2-2, with TRBD1 matching over 9 bases. The CDR3 covers 15 residues. CDR1 and CDR2 (germline): SSHAT, FNYEAQ (reference sequence). The CDR3 DNA is TGTGCTAGCAGTCGGGACAGGGCAGTTACCGGGGAGCTGTTTTTT. Residues: CASSRDRAVTGELFF.

The chain has TRBV7-3 and TRBJ2-2; no clear D. Trimming pared 8 bases from V and 5 bases from J, leaving 12 bases between. The CDR3 runs 13 residues. CDR1 is SGHTA and CDR2 is FQGTGA in the germline V gene. The CDR3 here is CASPPTATGELFF. The CDR3 DNA reads TGTGCCAGCCCACCGACGGCAACCGGGGAGCTGTTTTTT.

The CDR3 spells CAISDQGNNEQFF. CDR3 coding DNA: TGTGCCATCAGTGACCAGGGTAACAATGAGCAGTTCTTC. The J gene is TRBJ2-1, the V gene TRBV10-3, with a possible D match to TRBD1 (5 bases). This CDR3 has 13 residues. Germline CDR1 reads ENHRY; CDR2 reads SYGVKD. Trimming removed 3 bases at V and 5 bases at J, with 8 bases between.

The chain joins TRBV27 to TRBJ1-5; 9 bases fit TRBD1. Unmatched junction bases numbered 4, after V lost 6 bases and J lost 4 bases. The CDR3 extends over 14 amino acids. The germline CDR1 and CDR2 sequences are MNHEY and SMNVEV (reference sequence). The CDR3 DNA reads TGTGCCAGCAGGGGTGGGACAGGGAATCAGCCCCAGCATTTT. Translated, it gives CASRGGTGNQPQHF.

This clonotype has just a few counts. The rearrangement uses TRBV9 and TRBJ2-1; D gene unclear. The ends were cut back, 4 bases at V and 6 bases at J, with 8 bases in the middle. Germline CDR1 is SGDLS and CDR2 is YYNGEE. The length of the CDR3 is 12 residues. CDR3 DNA sequence: TGTGCCAGCAGCAAGAACGTCAATGAGCAGTTCTTC. It codes for CASSKNVNEQFF.

CDR3 DNA sequence: TGTGCCAGCAGAGAGAGCAATCAGCCCCAGCATTTT. Protein sequence: CASRESNQPQHF. J is TRBJ1-5 and V is TRBV28, with D uncertain. V was cut by 6 bases and J by 1 base, with 4 bases left in between. The CDR3 extends over 12 amino acids. CDR1 and CDR2 from the germline V gene are MDHEN and SYDVKM.

This clonotype was observed at least ten times. J is TRBJ1-1 and V is TRBV6-1; D is undetermined. Deletions cut 8 bases from V and 4 bases from J, with 8 bases between. The CDR3 extends over 11 amino acids. The germline V gene encodes CDR1 MNHNS and CDR2 SASEGT. The CDR3 coding sequence is TGTGCCAGCGCTCATCGCACTGAAGCTTTCTTT. Amino acids: CASAHRTEAFF.

Details on this clonotype: A much more abundant neighbour one base away suggests this may be a read error. This chain joins TRBV29-1 and TRBJ2-7; the D is unclear. The CDR3 extends over 13 amino acids. Trimming took 6 bases from V and 0 from J, leaving 12 bases between them. CDR1 and CDR2 (germline): SQVTM, ANQGSEA. Here the CDR3 DNA reads TGCAGCGTCAGTCCGAGGAGCTCCTACGAGCAGTACTTC. Its translation: CSVSPRSSYEQYF.